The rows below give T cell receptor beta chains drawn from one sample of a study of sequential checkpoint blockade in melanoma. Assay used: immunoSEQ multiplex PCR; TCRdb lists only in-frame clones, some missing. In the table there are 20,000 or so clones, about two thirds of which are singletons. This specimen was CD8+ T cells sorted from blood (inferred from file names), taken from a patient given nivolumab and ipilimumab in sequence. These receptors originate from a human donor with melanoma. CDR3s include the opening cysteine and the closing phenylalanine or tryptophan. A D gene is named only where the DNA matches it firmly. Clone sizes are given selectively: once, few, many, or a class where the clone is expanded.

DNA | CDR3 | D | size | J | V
TGTGCCAGCAGCTTGGGGGGACCGAACACTGAAGCTTTCTTT | CASSLGGPNTEAFF | . | . | TRBJ1-1 | TRBV27
TGTGCCAGCAGCTCACAGGGTTACGAGCAGTACTTC | CASSSQGYEQYF | . | . | TRBJ2-7 | TRBV7-6
TGTGCCAGCAGCACTCGACAGGGGGGTGAAAAACTGTTTTTT | CASSTRQGGEKLFF | TRBD1 | . | TRBJ1-4 | TRBV13
TGTGCCAGCAGCTTGGAGCTAGCTGTTTACGAGCAGTACTTC | CASSLELAVYEQYF | . | . | TRBJ2-7 | TRBV5-6
TGTGCCAGCAGTGAAACAGGGGCGGATGGCTACACCTTC | CASSETGADGYTF | TRBD1 | . | TRBJ1-2 | TRBV2
TGCGCCAGCAGCCTCACAGCGGCAGACTATGGCTACACCTTC | CASSLTAADYGYTF | . | . | TRBJ1-2 | TRBV4-1
TGTGCCAGCAGCGTAGAAGGGGGTCCCCACGAGCAGTACTTC | CASSVEGGPHEQYF | . | . | TRBJ2-7 | TRBV9
TGTGCCAGCAGTTACTCAGCGGGTGGGGGTTACGAGCAGTACTTC | CASSYSAGGGYEQYF | . | . | TRBJ2-7 | TRBV6-5
TGTGCCAGCAGCTTAGCTTACGAGCAGTACTTC | CASSLAYEQYF | . | medium-sized | TRBJ2-7 | TRBV5-6
TGTGCCAGCAGTGAGGGACAGGGGGTTAGCTATGGCTACACCTTC | CASSEGQGVSYGYTF | TRBD1 | . | TRBJ1-2 | TRBV6-1
TGTGCCAGCAGCTTTGTCATCTTAACAGGCCCTGAAGCTTTCTTT | CASSFVILTGPEAFF | . | . | TRBJ1-1 | TRBV7-9
TGTGCCACCGGGACTCTTTCCGAGCAGTACTTC | CATGTLSEQYF | . | . | TRBJ2-7 | TRBV2
TGTGCCACCAGCAGAGATGGTTCAGCCTACGAGCAGTACTTC | CATSRDGSAYEQYF | . | . | TRBJ2-7 | TRBV15
TGTGCCAGCAGCTTAAGATGGCCAGGGGTTATTAGCACTGAAGCTTTCTTT | CASSLRWPGVISTEAFF | . | . | TRBJ1-1 | TRBV11-2
TGTGCCAGCAGCTGGCTCTGCGAGCAGTACTTC | CASSWLCEQYF | . | few | TRBJ2-7 | TRBV7-9
TGTGCCAGCAGTGGGGGTAGACTAGGTGGCTACGAGCAGTACTTC | CASSGGRLGGYEQYF | . | . | TRBJ2-7 | TRBV2
TGTGCCAGCAGCGTAGGATGGACAGAGAACACTGAAGCTTTCTTT | CASSVGWTENTEAFF | . | . | TRBJ1-1 | TRBV9
TGTGCCAGCAGCTCTTTATCTTGGACTAGCGGCCCCTACGAGCAGTACTTC | CASSSLSWTSGPYEQYF | TRBD2 | once | TRBJ2-7 | TRBV11-2
TGTGCCAGCAGCTTGGCCGGGGGGCTGGATTCACCCCTCCACTTT | CASSLAGGLDSPLHF | . | . | TRBJ1-6 | TRBV5-6
TGTGCCAGCAGTGAGGGGGGACAGGGCGGTGAAAAACTGTTTTTT | CASSEGGQGGEKLFF | TRBD1 | few | TRBJ1-4 | TRBV6-1
TGTGCCAGCAGCGTAGGAGGGGGGGCCCAGCCCCAGCATTTT | CASSVGGGAQPQHF | . | . | TRBJ1-5 | TRBV9
TGTGCCGGCAGCGGTAGGACAGGGGACTCCTACGAGCAGTACTTC | CAGSGRTGDSYEQYF | TRBD1 | . | TRBJ2-7 | TRBV11-2
TGTGCCAGCAGTGAATTGCCGGAAGCGAGGGAAAAACTGTTTTTT | CASSELPEAREKLFF | . | . | TRBJ1-4 | TRBV6-1
TGTGCCAGCAGCCTGGTGTTCGGCTCCTACAATGAGCAGTTCTTC | CASSLVFGSYNEQFF | . | . | TRBJ2-1 | TRBV11-2
TGTGCCACCGCGGGACTGGGGAGCAATCAGCCCCAGCATTTT | CATAGLGSNQPQHF | . | few | TRBJ1-5 | TRBV10-3
TGTGCCAGCAGTCCTCGCGTGAACACTGAAGCTTTCTTT | CASSPRVNTEAFF | . | . | TRBJ1-1 | TRBV2
TGTGCCAGCAGTTACGATGGACAGATCAACACTGAAGCTTTCTTT | CASSYDGQINTEAFF | . | . | TRBJ1-1 | TRBV6-5
TGTGCCATCAGCGGGGACAGGGCCTACGAGCAGTACTTC | CAISGDRAYEQYF | TRBD1 | few | TRBJ2-7 | TRBV10-3
TGTGCCAGCAGTGACAGAAACGAGCAGTACTTC | CASSDRNEQYF | . | . | TRBJ2-7 | TRBV7-6
TGCAGCGTAGACAGTGATGGCTACACCTTC | CSVDSDGYTF | . | few | TRBJ1-2 | TRBV29-1
TGTGCCAGCAGTGTCTCTGGACAGGGATCAGATACGCAGTATTTT | CASSVSGQGSDTQYF | TRBD1 | . | TRBJ2-3 | TRBV6-4
TGTGCCAGTAGTCCAGGCCTCTACGAGCAGTACTTC | CASSPGLYEQYF | . | medium-sized | TRBJ2-7 | TRBV19
TGTGCCAGCAGCGAACAGGGTGTCCCCCTACGCGAGCAGTACTTC | CASSEQGVPLREQYF | . | once | TRBJ2-7 | TRBV13
TGTGCCAGCAGCGGGGGACAGGGGAACACTGAAGCTTTCTTT | CASSGGQGNTEAFF | TRBD1 | few | TRBJ1-1 | TRBV9
TGCGCCAGCAGCCGAGACAGGGACTATAGCAATCAGCCCCAGCATTTT | CASSRDRDYSNQPQHF | TRBD1 | . | TRBJ1-5 | TRBV4-1
TGTGCCAGCAGCGCCCCCGGGACTAGCGGGGGTAATGAGCAGTTCTTC | CASSAPGTSGGNEQFF | TRBD2 | . | TRBJ2-1 | TRBV9
TGTGCCAGCAGTTACGATAAACAGGGGGTCTCCTACGAGCAGTACTTC | CASSYDKQGVSYEQYF | TRBD1 | . | TRBJ2-7 | TRBV6-5
TGTGCCAGCAGCCCCCGACTAGCGGGTAAGGAGCAGTTCTTC | CASSPRLAGKEQFF | TRBD2 | few | TRBJ2-1 | TRBV9